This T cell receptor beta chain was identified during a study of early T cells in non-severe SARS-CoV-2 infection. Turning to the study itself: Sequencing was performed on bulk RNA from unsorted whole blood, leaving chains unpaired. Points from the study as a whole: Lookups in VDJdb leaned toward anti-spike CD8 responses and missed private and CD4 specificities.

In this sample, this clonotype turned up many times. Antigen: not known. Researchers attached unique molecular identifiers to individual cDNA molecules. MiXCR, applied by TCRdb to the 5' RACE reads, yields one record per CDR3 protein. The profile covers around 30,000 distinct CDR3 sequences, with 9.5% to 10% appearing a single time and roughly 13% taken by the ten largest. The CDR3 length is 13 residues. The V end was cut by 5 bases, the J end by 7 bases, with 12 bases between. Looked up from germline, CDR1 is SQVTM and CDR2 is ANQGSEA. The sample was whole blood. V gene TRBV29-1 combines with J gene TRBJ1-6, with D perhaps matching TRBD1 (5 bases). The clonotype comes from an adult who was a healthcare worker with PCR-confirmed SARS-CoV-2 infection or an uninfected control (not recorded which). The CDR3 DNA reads TGCAGCGTTCGGGATACAGGCAATTCACCCCTCCACTTT. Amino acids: CSVRDTGNSPLHF. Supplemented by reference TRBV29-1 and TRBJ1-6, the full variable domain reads SAVISQKPSRDICQRGTSLTIQCQVDSQVTMMFWYRQQPGQSLTLIATANQGSEATYESGFVIDKFPISRPNLTFSTLTVSNMSPEDSSIYLCSVRDTGNSPLHFGNGTRLTVT.